This T cell receptor (beta chain) stems from a study of OX40 agonist ivuxolimab in advanced cancers. The method was immunoSEQ multiplex PCR; TCRdb's version includes in-frame clones alone and lacks a portion of them. The top ten hold approximately 5% of the sample, which has about 72,000 clones, roughly 80% seen once. Study-wide results and caveats: On average, CD8+ T cells had more expanded clones than CD4+. Expansion of clones was among the lowest in partial responders at 0.1-3.0 mg/kg.

On this clone: The target antigen is unknown.

This CDR3 is 13 amino acids long. The V gene's germline CDR1 is MRHNA and CDR2 SNTAGT. Trimming stripped 6 bases from V and 4 bases from J, with 12 bases between. The clonotype was recovered from an adult with an advanced solid tumor such as melanoma, head and neck, liver or kidney cancer. The rearrangement uses TRBV6-4 and TRBJ1-1; possible D gene TRBD1, 6 bases. The sequences come from CD4+ or CD8+ T cells sorted from blood, collected in a trial of the OX40 agonist ivuxolimab. CDR3 nucleotide sequence: TGTGCCAGCAGAGCCGGGACAACCACTGAAGCTTTCTTT. Residues: CASRAGTTTEAFF.